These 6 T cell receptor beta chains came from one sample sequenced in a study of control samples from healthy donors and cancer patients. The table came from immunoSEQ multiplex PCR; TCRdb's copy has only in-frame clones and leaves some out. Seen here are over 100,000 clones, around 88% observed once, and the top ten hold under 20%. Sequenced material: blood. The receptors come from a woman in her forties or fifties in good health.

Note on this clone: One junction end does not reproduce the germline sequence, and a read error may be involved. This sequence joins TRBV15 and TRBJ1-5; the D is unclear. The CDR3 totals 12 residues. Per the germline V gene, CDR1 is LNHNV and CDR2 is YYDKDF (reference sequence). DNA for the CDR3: TGTGCCACCAGCGGAGAAAATCAGCCCCAGCATTTT. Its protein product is CATSGENQPQHF.

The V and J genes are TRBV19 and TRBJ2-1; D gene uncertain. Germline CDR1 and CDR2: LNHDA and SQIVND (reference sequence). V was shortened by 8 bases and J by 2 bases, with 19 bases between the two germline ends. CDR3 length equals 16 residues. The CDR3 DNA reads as TGTGCCAGTCGTGCCCTAGGGCTCCACCCCTACAATGAGCAGTTCTTC. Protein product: CASRALGLHPYNEQFF.

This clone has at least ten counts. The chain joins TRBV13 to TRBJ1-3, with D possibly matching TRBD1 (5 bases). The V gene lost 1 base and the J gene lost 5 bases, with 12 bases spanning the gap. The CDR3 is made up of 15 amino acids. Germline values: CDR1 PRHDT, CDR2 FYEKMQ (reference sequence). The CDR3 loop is CASSLVTEERNTIYF. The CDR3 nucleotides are TGTGCCAGCAGCTTAGTGACAGAGGAAAGAAACACCATATATTTT.

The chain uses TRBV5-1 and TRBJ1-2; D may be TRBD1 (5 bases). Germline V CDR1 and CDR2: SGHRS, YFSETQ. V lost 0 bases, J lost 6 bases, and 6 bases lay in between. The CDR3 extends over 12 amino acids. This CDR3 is CASSLAGDGYTF. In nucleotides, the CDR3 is TGCGCCAGCAGCTTGGCGGGGGATGGCTACACCTTC.

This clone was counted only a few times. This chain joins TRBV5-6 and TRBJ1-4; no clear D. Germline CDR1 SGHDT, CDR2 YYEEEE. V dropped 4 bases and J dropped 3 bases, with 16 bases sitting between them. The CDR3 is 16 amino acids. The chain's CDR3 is CASSRSPSFSNEKLFF. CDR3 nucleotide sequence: TGTGCCAGCAGCCGTAGCCCTTCTTTTTCTAATGAAAAACTGTTTTTT. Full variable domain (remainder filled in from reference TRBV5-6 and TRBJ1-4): DAGVTQSPTHLIKTRGQQVTLRCSPKSGHDTVSWYQQALGQGPQFIFQYYEEEERQRGNFPDRFSGHQFPNYSSELNVNALLLGDSALYLCASSRSPSFSNEKLFFGSGTQLSVL.

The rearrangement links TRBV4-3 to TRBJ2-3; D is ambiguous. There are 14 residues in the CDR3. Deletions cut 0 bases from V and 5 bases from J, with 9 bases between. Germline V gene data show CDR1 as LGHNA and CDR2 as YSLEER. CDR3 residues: CASSQDRPGDTQYF. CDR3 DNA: TGCGCCAGCAGCCAAGATCGCCCAGGAGATACGCAGTATTTT.